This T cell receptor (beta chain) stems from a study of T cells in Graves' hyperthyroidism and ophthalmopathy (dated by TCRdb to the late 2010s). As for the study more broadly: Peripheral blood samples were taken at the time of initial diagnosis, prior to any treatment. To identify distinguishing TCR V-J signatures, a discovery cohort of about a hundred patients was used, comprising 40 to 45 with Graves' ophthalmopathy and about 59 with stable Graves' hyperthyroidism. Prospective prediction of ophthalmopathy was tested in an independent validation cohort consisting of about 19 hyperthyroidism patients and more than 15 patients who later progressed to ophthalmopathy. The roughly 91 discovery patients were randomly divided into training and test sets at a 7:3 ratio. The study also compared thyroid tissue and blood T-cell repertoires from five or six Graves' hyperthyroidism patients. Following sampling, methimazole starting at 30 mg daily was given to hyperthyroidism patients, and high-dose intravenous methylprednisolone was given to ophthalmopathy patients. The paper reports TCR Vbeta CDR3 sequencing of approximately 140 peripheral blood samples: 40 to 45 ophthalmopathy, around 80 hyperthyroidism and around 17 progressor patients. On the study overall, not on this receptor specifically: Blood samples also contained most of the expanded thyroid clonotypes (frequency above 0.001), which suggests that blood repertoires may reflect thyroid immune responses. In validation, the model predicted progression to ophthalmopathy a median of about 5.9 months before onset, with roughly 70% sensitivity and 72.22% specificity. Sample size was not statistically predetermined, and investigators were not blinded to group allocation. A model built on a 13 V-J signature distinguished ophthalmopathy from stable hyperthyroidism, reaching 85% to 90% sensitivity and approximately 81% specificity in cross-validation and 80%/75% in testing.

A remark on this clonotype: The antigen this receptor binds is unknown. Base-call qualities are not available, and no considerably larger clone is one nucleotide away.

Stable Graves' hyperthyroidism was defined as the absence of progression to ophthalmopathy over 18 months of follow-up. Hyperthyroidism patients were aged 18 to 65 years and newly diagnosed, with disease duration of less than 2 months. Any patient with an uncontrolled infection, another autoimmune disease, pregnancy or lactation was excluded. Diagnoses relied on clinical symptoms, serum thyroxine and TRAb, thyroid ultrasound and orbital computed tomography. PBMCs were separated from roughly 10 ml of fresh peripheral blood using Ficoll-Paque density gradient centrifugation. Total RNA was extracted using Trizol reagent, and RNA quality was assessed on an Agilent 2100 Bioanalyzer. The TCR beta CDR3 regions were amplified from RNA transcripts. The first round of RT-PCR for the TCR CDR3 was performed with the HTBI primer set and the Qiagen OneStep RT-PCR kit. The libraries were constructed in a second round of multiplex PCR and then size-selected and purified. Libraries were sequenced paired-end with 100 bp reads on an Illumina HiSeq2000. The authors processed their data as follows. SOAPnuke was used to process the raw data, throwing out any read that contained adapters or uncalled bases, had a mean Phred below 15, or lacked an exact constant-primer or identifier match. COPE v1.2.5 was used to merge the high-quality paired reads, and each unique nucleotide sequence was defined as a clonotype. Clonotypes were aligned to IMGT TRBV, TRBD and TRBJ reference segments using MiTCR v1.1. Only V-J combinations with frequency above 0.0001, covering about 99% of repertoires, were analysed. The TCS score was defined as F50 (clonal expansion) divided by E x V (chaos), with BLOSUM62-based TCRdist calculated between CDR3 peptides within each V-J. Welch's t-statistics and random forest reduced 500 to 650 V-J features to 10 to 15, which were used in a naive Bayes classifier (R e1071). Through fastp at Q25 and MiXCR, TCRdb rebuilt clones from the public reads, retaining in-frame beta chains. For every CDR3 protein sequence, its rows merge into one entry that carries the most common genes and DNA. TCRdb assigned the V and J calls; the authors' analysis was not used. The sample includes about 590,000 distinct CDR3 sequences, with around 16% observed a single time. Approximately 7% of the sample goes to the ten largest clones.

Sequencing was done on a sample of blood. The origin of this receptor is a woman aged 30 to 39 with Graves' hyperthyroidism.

Here is the DNA: TGTGCCAGCAGCCCGGGACTGCCTCCCTACGAGCAGTACTTC. Its amino acids are CASSPGLPPYEQYF. This chain is built from TRBV3-1 and TRBJ2-7, with TRBD2 as a weak D call on 6 bases. Counted from cysteine to phenylalanine, this CDR3 has 14 amino acids. Left in the record is the CDR3 DNA by itself, 42 bases read in frame from the first base. Sequences LGHDT (CDR1) and YNNKEL (CDR2) are obtained from the germline V gene (reference sequence). Cut back by 4 bases and 2 bases, the V and J ends lie 12 bases apart.